Listed below are T cell receptor beta chains from one sample, sequenced in a study of human T cells and chemical hapten exposure. TCRdb re-analysed the RACE reads in MiXCR, keeping a single row per CDR3 protein. The data contain tens of thousands of distinct CDR3 sequences, around 10% of them singletons. The specimen was whole blood, collected in connection with sensitization to the hapten diphenylcyclopropenone (DPC). These receptors were taken from a woman aged 45 to 65 with alopecia areata. Some clones in this sample may be carry-over from other donors' samples. CDR3s include the opening cysteine and the closing phenylalanine or tryptophan. D genes are given only for firm matches. The size of a clone is reported for some rows only, either as once, few or many, or as a class for expanded clones.

CDR3: CASNGLAGVTDTQYF
DNA: TGTGCCAGCAACGGACTAGCGGGAGTCACAGATACGCAGTATTTT
J: TRBJ2-3
size: many
V: TRBV6-1
D: TRBD2

CDR3: CSVKKDSSSYEQYF
DNA: TGCAGCGTTAAAAAGGACAGTAGCTCCTACGAGCAGTACTTC
J: TRBJ2-7
size: many
V: TRBV29-1
D: NA

CDR3: CASSPYLGGGNQPQHF
DNA: TGTGCCAGCAGTCCATACCTAGGGGGTGGCAATCAGCCCCAGCATTTT
J: TRBJ1-5
size: once
V: TRBV28
D: NA

CDR3: CASSLLSGVNTEAFF
DNA: TGTGCCAGCAGTTTATTGTCTGGGGTGAACACTGAAGCTTTCTTT
J: TRBJ1-1
size: many
V: TRBV12-3/TRBV12-4
D: NA

CDR3: CASSLQLNTEAFF
DNA: TGTGCCAGCAGCTTACAGTTGAACACTGAAGCTTTCTTT
J: TRBJ1-1
size: many
V: TRBV7-6
D: NA

CDR3: CASSPRGTSTYEQYF
DNA: TGTGCCAGCAGTCCCCGCGGAACTTCAACCTACGAGCAGTACTTC
J: TRBJ2-7
size: many
V: TRBV3-1
D: NA

CDR3: CASSQGGPEVSTDTQYF
DNA: TGCGCCAGCAGCCAAGGGGGCCCGGAAGTTAGCACAGATACGCAGTATTTT
J: TRBJ2-3
size: many
V: TRBV4-3
D: NA

CDR3: CASSYYSSNQPQHF
DNA: TGTGCCAGCAGTTACTACAGCTCAAATCAGCCCCAGCATTTT
J: TRBJ1-5
size: NA
V: TRBV6-2/TRBV6-3
D: NA

CDR3: CASSLTSLETQYF
DNA: TGTGCCAGCAGCTTGACTAGCCTGGAGACCCAGTACTTC
J: TRBJ2-5
size: few
V: TRBV7-2
D: TRBD2

CDR3: CASSHGQGAREQYF
DNA: TGTGCCAGCAGCCACGGACAGGGGGCACGGGAGCAGTACTTC
J: TRBJ2-7
size: many
V: TRBV3-1
D: TRBD1

CDR3: CASSPLASGNTIYF
DNA: TGTGCCAGCAGCCCGTTGGCCTCTGGAAACACCATATATTTT
J: TRBJ1-3
size: NA
V: TRBV14
D: NA

CDR3: CASSETEGAGAGELFF
DNA: TGTGCCAGCAGTGAAACCGAGGGTGCAGGGGCCGGGGAGCTGTTTTTT
J: TRBJ2-2
size: few
V: TRBV2
D: NA

CDR3: CASSRDSLPGNTIYF
DNA: TGTGCCAGCAGCCGAGACAGTCTTCCTGGAAACACCATATATTTT
J: TRBJ1-3
size: NA
V: TRBV7-7
D: NA

CDR3: CASRRDGNQPQHF
DNA: TGTGCCAGCAGAAGGGACGGTAATCAGCCCCAGCATTTT
J: TRBJ1-5
size: many
V: TRBV6-2/TRBV6-3
D: NA

CDR3: CASSRTGDEQYF
DNA: TGTGCCAGCAGCCGGACAGGGGACGAGCAGTACTTC
J: TRBJ2-7
size: many
V: TRBV5-4
D: TRBD1

CDR3: CASSHGGPATDTQYF
DNA: TGTGCCAGCAGCCACGGGGGGCCGGCGACAGATACGCAGTATTTT
J: TRBJ2-3
size: few
V: TRBV11-3
D: NA

CDR3: CASSDSSTPYEQYF
DNA: TGTGCCAGTAGCGACAGCTCGACTCCCTACGAGCAGTACTTC
J: TRBJ2-7
size: many
V: TRBV28
D: NA

CDR3: CASRNHGQVNTEAFF
DNA: TGTGCCAGCAGAAATCACGGACAGGTGAACACTGAAGCTTTCTTT
J: TRBJ1-1
size: NA
V: TRBV28
D: TRBD1

CDR3: CASSLADRNYGYTF
DNA: TGTGCCAGCAGCTTAGCGGACAGAAACTATGGCTACACCTTC
J: TRBJ1-2
size: NA
V: TRBV7-9
D: NA

CDR3: CSADGPYNEQFF
DNA: TGCAGTGCCGACGGGCCTTACAATGAGCAGTTCTTC
J: TRBJ2-1
size: many
V: TRBV20-1
D: NA

CDR3: CASSTDYNTGELFF
DNA: TGTGCCAGCAGCACGGACTATAACACCGGGGAGCTGTTTTTT
J: TRBJ2-2
size: NA
V: TRBV7-3
D: NA

CDR3: CASSSLDNYNEQFF
DNA: TGTGCCAGCAGCAGCTTGGATAATTACAATGAGCAGTTCTTC
J: TRBJ2-1
size: NA
V: TRBV5-4
D: NA

CDR3: CSARDPGQGKTHQPQHF
DNA: TGCAGTGCTAGAGATCCTGGACAGGGCAAGACCCATCAGCCCCAGCATTTT
J: TRBJ1-5
size: many
V: TRBV20-1
D: TRBD1

CDR3: CVSSSSLRPTDTQYF
DNA: TGTGTCAGCAGCTCGTCGTTGCGACCCACAGATACGCAGTATTTT
J: TRBJ2-3
size: NA
V: TRBV5-5
D: NA

CDR3: CSARTDRNSPLHF
DNA: TGCAGCGCCAGGACAGACCGTAATTCACCCCTCCACTTT
J: TRBJ1-6
size: many
V: TRBV29-1
D: NA

CDR3: CASSQERVGRILNNEQFF
DNA: TGCGCCAGCAGCCAAGAAAGGGTTGGAAGGATCCTTAACAATGAGCAGTTCTTC
J: TRBJ2-1
size: few
V: TRBV4-1
D: NA

CDR3: CASSPGRRSEKLFF
DNA: TGTGCCAGCAGCCCAGGAAGGCGAAGTGAAAAACTGTTTTTT
J: TRBJ1-4
size: many
V: TRBV12-3/TRBV12-4
D: NA